These 7 T cell receptor beta chains originate from one sample sequenced in a study of PD-L1 blockade in urothelial cancer. Using immunoSEQ multiplex PCR, the repertoire was profiled, and TCRdb retains in-frame clones only, with some absent. Of approximately 30,000 clones in the sample, over 75% were seen once. This specimen was PBMCs, taken around atezolizumab (anti-PD-L1) treatment. These receptors all come from a man over 45 with urothelial cancer.

The chain uses TRBV5-1 and TRBJ2-1; 13 bases agree with TRBD2. The germline V gene encodes CDR1 SGHRS and CDR2 YFSETQ. The CDR3 is 16 amino acids. The V segment lost 4 bases and the J segment 7 bases; nucleotides outside the gene matches: 8. CDR3 DNA: TGCGCCAGCAGCACAACTAGCGGGAGGGCTGGTAATGAGCAGTTCTTC. This encodes CASSTTSGRAGNEQFF.

The chain is built from TRBV7-8 and TRBJ1-6; the D gene is possibly TRBD1 (5 bases). V was shortened by 1 base and J by 10 bases, with 14 bases between the two germline ends. The CDR3 has 15 amino acids. Germline CDR1 reads SGHVS; CDR2 reads FQNEAQ. CDR3 nucleotide sequence: TGTGCCAGCAGCTTAGGGACAACCCCTATATCACCCCTCCACTTT. The encoded protein is CASSLGTTPISPLHF.

This rearrangement joins TRBV2 to TRBJ2-1; D unclear. Germline V lookup: CDR1 SNHLY, CDR2 FYNNEI. Trimming left V 4 bases short and J 2 bases short, with 12 bases between. This CDR3 comprises 15 residues. The DNA of the CDR3 is TGTGCCAGCAGTGGGCTGGCGGAGACCTACAATGAGCAGTTCTTC. Protein: CASSGLAETYNEQFF.

The chain combines TRBV30 with TRBJ1-3; D remains unclear. The V end lost 1 base, the J end lost 0 bases, and 10 bases lay between the germline ends. This CDR3 contains 15 residues. The germline V gene encodes CDR1 GTSNPN and CDR2 SVGIG (reference sequence). In DNA, the CDR3 is TGTGCCTGGAGTGCCCTAGGGAGCTCTGGAAACACCATATATTTT. Protein sequence: CAWSALGSSGNTIYF.

This clone was found once. J is TRBJ2-5 and V is TRBV7-9; 8 bases map to TRBD1. With 5 bases clipped from V and 4 bases from J, the junction kept 6 bases outside the gene matches. Germline values: CDR1 SEHNR, CDR2 FQNEAQ (reference sequence). CDR3 length equals 14 residues. The CDR3 region has the DNA TGTGCCAGCAGCCAAACAGGGGGACGAGAGACCCAGTACTTC. Residues: CASSQTGGRETQYF.

The V gene is TRBV6-4, the J gene TRBJ2-3, with 11 positions matching TRBD2. Germline CDR1 reads MRHNA; CDR2 reads SNTAGT. Trimming took 6 bases from V and 3 from J; bases not matched to a gene: 2. The CDR3 contains 14 residues. CDR3 coding DNA: TGTGCCAGCAGCGTAGCGGGAGGGACAGATACGCAGTATTTT. As protein: CASSVAGGTDTQYF.

V and J are TRBV5-4 and TRBJ2-3; 11 nucleotides line up with TRBD2. The germline V gene has CDR1 SGHNT and CDR2 YYREEE (reference sequence). The trim removed 2 bases at V and 5 bases at J, leaving 10 bases unmatched. CDR3 length: 17 amino acids. The DNA for the CDR3 is TGTGCCAGCAGCTTAAGACTAGCGGGGACCCCCAGAGATACGCAGTATTTT. Translating gives CASSLRLAGTPRDTQYF. Using reference TRBV5-4 and TRBJ2-3 for the parts outside the CDR3, the full variable domain is ETGVTQSPTHLIKTRGQQVTLRCSSQSGHNTVSWYQQALGQGPQFIFQYYREEENGRGNFPPRFSGLQFPNYSSELNVNALELDDSALYLCASSLRLAGTPRDTQYFGPGTRLTVL.